This T cell receptor beta chain was captured in a study of OX40 agonist ivuxolimab in advanced cancers. Overall study: Averaging 60 years in age, with a range of about 23 to 85, the cohort was approximately 83% male. Study-wide results and limits: Both blood CD4+ and CD8+ T cells showed clonal growth by week 6 at 0.1 to 3.0 mg/kg. Expanded clones were, on average, more numerous among CD8+ T cells than CD4+.

With V trimmed by 4 bases and J by 5 bases, 5 bases remained unmatched. Germline CDR1 reads LNHDA; CDR2 reads SQIVND (reference sequence). The CDR3 has 15 amino acids. Sequenced by immunoSEQ multiplex PCR; TCRdb stores in-frame clones only, minus some. The sample carries over 50,000 clones, 88% recorded once. On this clone itself: The target antigen is unknown.

The receptor comes from an adult with an advanced solid tumor such as melanoma, head and neck, liver or kidney cancer. V usage is TRBV19 and J usage is TRBJ2-7; 13 positions agree with TRBD2. This specimen was CD4+ or CD8+ T cells sorted from blood, taken in a trial of the OX40 agonist ivuxolimab. CDR3 residues: CASSRRLAGGNEQYF. The CDR3 DNA reads as TGTGCCAGTAGTAGACGACTAGCGGGAGGAAACGAGCAGTACTTC.